The T cell receptor (beta chain) under discussion was sequenced for a study of cytomegalovirus exposure and HLA in healthy donors. In the study overall: Falling in the Caucasian-associated ancestry cluster were 81% of under 500 genotyped donors.

Study-wide results and caveats: Several top significant clusters appeared, in a later analysis, to be linked to common viral pathogens. In a later analysis, a missense DCLRE1C variant was linked to TCR beta V- and J-gene trimming. 87-base-pair reads could not separate some V segments, including TRBV6-2 and TRBV6-3.

The trim removed 4 bases at V and 2 bases at J, leaving 4 bases unmatched. The CDR3 runs 14 residues. Germline V gene data show CDR1 as MGHRA and CDR2 as YSYEKL. PCR used 60 Vbeta primers and 13 Jbeta primers. Clones were sequenced by immunoSEQ multiplex PCR, and TCRdb holds only the in-frame ones, with some missing. The sample carries more than 200,000 clones, over 75% recorded once. Of note for this clone: Antigen: not known.

The sequencing sample was made of PBMCs. The V gene is TRBV4-1, the J gene TRBJ2-7, with 8 bases aligning to TRBD1. This TCR came from a girl aged 2-10 years in good health and CMV-seronegative. The CDR3 sequence: CASSPQGQAYEQYF. CDR3 nucleotide sequence: TGCGCCAGCAGCCCCCAGGGACAGGCCTACGAGCAGTACTTC.